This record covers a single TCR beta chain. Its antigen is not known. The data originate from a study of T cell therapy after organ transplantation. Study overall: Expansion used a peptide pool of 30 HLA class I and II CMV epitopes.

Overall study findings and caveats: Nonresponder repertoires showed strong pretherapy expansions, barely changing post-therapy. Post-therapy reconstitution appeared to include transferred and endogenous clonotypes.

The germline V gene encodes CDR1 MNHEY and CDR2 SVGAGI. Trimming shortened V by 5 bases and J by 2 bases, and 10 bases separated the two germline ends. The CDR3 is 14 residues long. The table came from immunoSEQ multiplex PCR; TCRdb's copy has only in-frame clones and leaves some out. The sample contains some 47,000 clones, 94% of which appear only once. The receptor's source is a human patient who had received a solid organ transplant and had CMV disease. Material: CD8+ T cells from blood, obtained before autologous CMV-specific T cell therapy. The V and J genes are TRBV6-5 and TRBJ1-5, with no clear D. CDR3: CASSPDVGNQPQHF. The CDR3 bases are TGTGCCAGCAGTCCGGACGTAGGCAATCAGCCCCAGCATTTT.